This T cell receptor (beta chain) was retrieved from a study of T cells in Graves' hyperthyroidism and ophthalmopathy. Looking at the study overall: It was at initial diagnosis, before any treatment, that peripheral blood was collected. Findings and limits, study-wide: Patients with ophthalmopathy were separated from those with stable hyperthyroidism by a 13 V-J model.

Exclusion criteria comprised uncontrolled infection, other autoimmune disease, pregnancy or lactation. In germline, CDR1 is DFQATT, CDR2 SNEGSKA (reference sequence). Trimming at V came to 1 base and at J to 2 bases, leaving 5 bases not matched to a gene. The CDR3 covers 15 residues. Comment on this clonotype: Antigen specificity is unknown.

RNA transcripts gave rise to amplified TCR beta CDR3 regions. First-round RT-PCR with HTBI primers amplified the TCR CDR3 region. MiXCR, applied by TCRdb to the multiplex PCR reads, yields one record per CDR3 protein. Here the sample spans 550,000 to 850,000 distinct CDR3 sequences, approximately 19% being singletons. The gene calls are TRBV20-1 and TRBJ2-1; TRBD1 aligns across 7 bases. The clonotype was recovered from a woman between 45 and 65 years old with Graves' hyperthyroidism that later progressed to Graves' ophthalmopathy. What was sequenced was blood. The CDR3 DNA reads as TGCAGTGCTAGAGCGGGGACAGCAACCTACAATGAGCAGTTCTTC. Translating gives CSARAGTATYNEQFF.